Listed below are T cell receptor beta chains from one sample, sequenced in a study of shared clonotypes between healthy human individuals. This table comes from immunoSEQ multiplex PCR, and its TCRdb copy is limited to in-frame clones, with some not included. Found here are about 2.5 million clones, around 90% of them singletons; the top ten hold around 0.4%. The specimen was naive CD4+ T cells from PBMCs. Receptor source: a man between 18 and 29 years old in good health. Some clones in this sample may be carry-over from other donors' samples. The CDR3 runs from the conserved cysteine through the conserved F or W. D genes are given only for firm matches. The size entry is marked missing in some rows and otherwise reads once, few, many or a size class.

v_call,d_call,clone_size,j_call,cdr3_nt,cdr3_aa
TRBV2,TRBD1,.,TRBJ2-1,TGTGCCAGCGGTAGGGACAGGACATCGGATGAGCAGTTCTTC,CASGRDRTSDEQFF
TRBV29-1,.,.,TRBJ1-1,TGCAGCGTTGAAGTTGGGATGAACACTGAAGCTTTCTTT,CSVEVGMNTEAFF
TRBV29-1,.,.,TRBJ1-4,TGCAGCTCCAGTGGGGACACCGATGAAAAACTGTTTTTT,CSSSGDTDEKLFF
TRBV5-1,.,.,TRBJ2-2,TGCGTCAGCAGCTTGAGGCGGACCAAGACCGGGGAGCTGTTTTTT,CVSSLRRTKTGELFF
TRBV6-5,.,.,TRBJ2-4,TGTGCCAGCAGTTACTCATCCGAGCTAGCCAAAAACATTCAGTACTTC,CASSYSSELAKNIQYF
TRBV2,TRBD2,.,TRBJ2-1,TGTGCCAGCAGTGAACAGCGGGAGGGACACAATGAGCAGTTCTTC,CASSEQREGHNEQFF
TRBV5-4,.,.,TRBJ2-3,TGTGCCAGCTCCCCCGGGACACCACTCACAGATACGCAGTATTTT,CASSPGTPLTDTQYF
TRBV19,.,.,TRBJ2-1,TGTGCCAGTAAGATGGCAGGACATTTGAATGAGCAGTTCTTC,CASKMAGHLNEQFF
TRBV5-8,TRBD1,.,TRBJ1-3,TGTGCCAGCGGCACGGTGGGACAGGGGGCCCTTCGCTCTGGAAACACCATATATTTT,CASGTVGQGALRSGNTIYF
TRBV25-1,.,.,TRBJ2-5,TGTGCCAGCAGTGAAAATCTCGGGACCGTCGCTGAGACCCAGTACTTC,CASSENLGTVAETQYF
TRBV7-2,.,.,TRBJ2-7,TGTGCCAGCAGCTTGGGGGGTAGAGAGCAGTACTTC,CASSLGGREQYF
TRBV29-1,TRBD1,.,TRBJ2-1,TGCAGCGTCGAACGACGACAGGGGACCCCACCTGAGCAGTTCTTC,CSVERRQGTPPEQFF
TRBV27,TRBD1,.,TRBJ1-3,TGTGCCAGCAGTTTAGAGGGGGCCTCTGGAAACACCATATATTTT,CASSLEGASGNTIYF
TRBV7-2,TRBD1,.,TRBJ1-1,TGTGCCAGCAGCGTAACAGGGGGCCGGGGTACTATTGAAGCTTTCTTT,CASSVTGGRGTIEAFF
TRBV9,TRBD2,.,TRBJ2-1,TGTGCCAGCAGCTCATTATTAGCGGGAGTGTACAATGAGCAGTTCTTC,CASSSLLAGVYNEQFF
TRBV7-3,.,.,TRBJ2-7,TGTGCCAGCAGCTCACGGACCGGGACCTACGAGCAGTACTTC,CASSSRTGTYEQYF
TRBV27,.,once,TRBJ1-5,TGTGCCAGCAGTCAACCGCGGGGATTCCAGGGTAGCAATCAGCCCCAGCATTTT,CASSQPRGFQGSNQPQHF
TRBV7-7,TRBD2,.,TRBJ2-1,TGTGCCAGCAGCGATACTAGCGGGGGACGCTCTAGTGAGCAGTTCTTC,CASSDTSGGRSSEQFF
TRBV28,TRBD2,once,TRBJ2-2,TGTGCCAGCAGTCCCCCTAGCGGGAACGCCGGGGAGCTGTTTTTT,CASSPPSGNAGELFF
TRBV11-3,.,.,TRBJ1-2,TGTGCCAGCAGCCCCCAGCCTCGACGGATACTGAACTATGGCTACACCTTC,CASSPQPRRILNYGYTF
TRBV7-9,.,.,TRBJ2-5,TGTGCCAGCAGCTTAACCGGAGGAGAGACCCAGTACTTC,CASSLTGGETQYF
TRBV9,TRBD2,.,TRBJ2-3,TGTGCCAGCACTGCGGGAGGGCCCCCAGATACGCAGTATTTT,CASTAGGPPDTQYF
TRBV28,TRBD1,.,TRBJ2-7,TGTGCCAGCAGTCCCTCAACAGGGGGCGCGTACGAGCAGTACTTC,CASSPSTGGAYEQYF
TRBV5-5,.,.,TRBJ1-2,TGTGCCAGCAGCTTGGGCCCAGCCCTCTCTAACTATGGCTACACCTTC,CASSLGPALSNYGYTF
TRBV19,.,.,TRBJ2-5,TGTGCCAGTAGTAGGAAGTACCAAGAGACCCAGTACTTC,CASSRKYQETQYF
TRBV5-6,TRBD1,.,TRBJ1-3,TGTGCCAGCAGCTCAGGGACAGTGGGAAACACCATATATTTT,CASSSGTVGNTIYF
TRBV12-5,.,.,TRBJ1-5,TGTGCTAGTGGTTTGGTACGCGCCCTACCGAATCAGCCCCAGCATTTT,CASGLVRALPNQPQHF
TRBV7-9,TRBD1,.,TRBJ1-1,TGTGCCAGCATCCGGACAGGGGAGAGCACTGAAGCTTTCTTT,CASIRTGESTEAFF
TRBV5-1,TRBD2,.,TRBJ2-1,TGCGCCAGCAGCTTGAAGACTAGCGGGGGTATTTCCTACAATGAGCAGTTCTTC,CASSLKTSGGISYNEQFF
TRBV29-1,TRBD2,.,TRBJ2-7,TGCAGCGTTGAACGGCGGGAGGGCGACGAGCAGTACTTC,CSVERREGDEQYF
TRBV5-1,.,few,TRBJ1-1,TGCGCCAGCAGTGTTACCGGAGGACACGATAGGCCTGAAGCTTTCTTT,CASSVTGGHDRPEAFF
TRBV7-9,TRBD2,once,TRBJ2-1,TGTGCCAGCAGCTTAGGGGCTAGCGGGAGTGATGAGCAGTTCTTC,CASSLGASGSDEQFF
TRBV6-6,.,.,TRBJ1-3,TGTGCCAGCAGTACGCGGGGGGGTGGAAACACCATATATTTT,CASSTRGGGNTIYF
TRBV18,.,.,TRBJ1-5,TGTGCCAGCTCACTCGACAGAAATCAGCCCCAGCATTTT,CASSLDRNQPQHF
TRBV18,.,.,TRBJ2-1,TGTGCCAGCTCACCACAGGCGCCCCACGCGGGATCATCCTACAATGAGCAGTTCTTC,CASSPQAPHAGSSYNEQFF
TRBV30,TRBD1,once,TRBJ1-4,TGTGCCTGGAGTCATAACATACAGGGGGTTATGGAAAAACTGTTTTTT,CAWSHNIQGVMEKLFF
TRBV9,TRBD1,.,TRBJ1-2,TGTGCCAGCAGCGTATCCCCTCCGGGACAGGGCGCAGACGGCTACACCTTC,CASSVSPPGQGADGYTF
TRBV29-1,.,.,TRBJ1-3,TGCAGCGTTGGAACCCTTCTTGGAAACACCATATATTTT,CSVGTLLGNTIYF
TRBV18,.,.,TRBJ1-1,TGTGCCAGCTCACCACTAGGGGTGTGGACCACCCAAAACACTGAAGCTTTCTTT,CASSPLGVWTTQNTEAFF